One sample yielded the 18 T cell receptor beta chains listed below, sequenced in a study of CD8+ T cells in alopecia areata. Documented treatment: oral pan-JAK inhibitor, 5-10 mg twice daily. TCR sequencing used cDNA made by reverse transcription of extracted RNA. Only in-frame clones appear in the TCRdb table, and some are missing; sequencing was by immunoSEQ multiplex PCR. The sample lists 180,000 or so clones, 40% to 55% seen once, with about a tenth in the top ten. The sequenced sample was CD8+ T cells sorted from blood, obtained at approximately week 52, from a patient treated with tofacitinib. The source of these receptors is a human donor with alopecia areata.

V is TRBV7-9 and J is TRBJ2-1; tentatively, D is TRBD1 (5 bases). Germline V gene sequence: CDR1 SEHNR, CDR2 FQNEAQ (reference sequence). This CDR3 contains 13 residues. V lost 5 bases to trimming and J lost 5 bases, with 10 bases between them. CDR3 region: CASSLGVNNEQFF. In DNA, the CDR3 is TGTGCCAGCAGCCTAGGGGTGAACAATGAGCAGTTCTTC.

The chain is built from TRBV9 and TRBJ2-7; D ambiguous. There are 15 residues in the CDR3. In germline, CDR1 is SGDLS, CDR2 YYNGEE. V lost 0 bases, J lost 2 bases, and 12 bases lay in between. In nucleotides, the CDR3 is TGTGCCAGCAGCGTAGCCCCCGCGGAGACCTACGAGCAGTACTTC. Protein sequence: CASSVAPAETYEQYF. Combining the CDR3 with reference TRBV9 and TRBJ2-7 gives the whole variable domain DSGVTQTPKHLITATGQRVTLRCSPRSGDLSVYWYQQSLDQGLQFLIQYYNGEERAKGNILERFSAQQFPDLHSELNLSSLELGDSALYFCASSVAPAETYEQYFGPGTRLTVT.

This clone was observed a handful of times. CDR3 residues: CASMDTSYEQYF. The CDR3 region has the DNA TGTGCCAGCATGGACACATCCTACGAGCAGTACTTC. The rearrangement joins TRBV2 to TRBJ2-7; D may be TRBD1 (5 bases). V dropped 7 bases and J dropped 1 base, with 8 bases sitting between them. From germline, CDR1 is SNHLY and CDR2 FYNNEI. This CDR3 spans 12 amino acids.

This clone has more than one count but fewer than ten. The chain joins TRBV7-9 to TRBJ1-4; 7 bases are shared with TRBD1. After removal of 7 bases from V and 5 bases from J, the junction contained 4 bases not matched to a gene. This CDR3 region has 13 residues. Germline V gene data show CDR1 as SEHNR and CDR2 as FQNEAQ (reference sequence). The DNA of the CDR3 is TGTGCCAGCACCGGGACAGAAAATGAAAAACTGTTTTTT. Residues: CASTGTENEKLFF.

This rearrangement joins TRBV2 to TRBJ2-7, with 9 positions matching TRBD1. CDR1 SNHLY and CDR2 FYNNEI come from the germline V gene. The length of the CDR3 is 15 residues. V lost 1 base, J lost 3 bases, and 4 bases stayed unmatched. CDR3 amino acids: CASSEGTGDLYEQYF. CDR3 DNA sequence: TGTGCCAGCAGTGAAGGGACAGGGGACCTCTACGAGCAGTACTTC.

This sequence joins TRBV29-1 and TRBJ2-3; 11 bases match TRBD2. Losses at the gene ends were 7 bases for V and 4 bases for J; bases not matched to a gene: 10. Germline CDR1 SQVTM, CDR2 ANQGSEA. The CDR3 consists of 15 residues. In DNA form, the CDR3 reads TGCAGCGGGCGACCTAGCGGGGGGCAGTCAGATACGCAGTATTTT. Protein product: CSGRPSGGQSDTQYF.

The gene calls are TRBV6-5 and TRBJ1-6, with 9 bases matching TRBD1. The CDR3 covers 15 residues. From germline, CDR1 is MNHEY and CDR2 SVGAGI. The ends lost 6 bases at V and 8 bases at J; junction bases unmatched: 8. In nucleotides, the CDR3 is TGTGCCAGCAGCTCCCAGGGGACAGGGCATTCACCCCTCCACTTT. Amino acids: CASSSQGTGHSPLHF.

This chain links TRBV5-1 with TRBJ2-2, with D possibly matching TRBD2 (6 bases). The germline gives CDR1 SGHRS, CDR2 YFSETQ. The CDR3 consists of 16 residues. V was pared by 4 bases and J by 6 bases, with 19 bases between. CDR3 sequence: CASSRGSGDVSGELFF. As DNA, the CDR3 is TGCGCCAGCAGCCGGGGTAGCGGCGACGTTTCCGGGGAGCTGTTTTTT.

The V call is TRBV6-5, the J call TRBJ2-3; no reliable D call. V lost 4 bases to trimming and J lost 2 bases, with 13 bases between them. Germline V CDR1 and CDR2: MNHEY, SVGAGI. The CDR3 length is 15 residues. The CDR3 reads CASSLRPTITDTQYF. The CDR3 nucleotides are TGTGCCAGCAGTTTGAGACCGACGATCACAGATACGCAGTATTTT.

The chain couples TRBV2 to TRBJ2-7; 11 bases match TRBD2. V lost 6 bases and J lost 7; bases outside the gene matches: 5. CDR1 SNHLY and CDR2 FYNNEI come from the germline V gene. There are 13 residues in the CDR3. The CDR3: CASRDGTSGEQYF. The CDR3 DNA sequence: TGTGCCAGCAGGGATGGGACTAGCGGAGAGCAGTACTTC.

The J gene is TRBJ1-4, the V gene TRBV29-1, with D uncertain. V dropped 3 bases and J dropped 5 bases, with 13 bases sitting between them. Looked up from germline, CDR1 is SQVTM and CDR2 is ANQGSEA. There are 14 residues in the CDR3. Here the CDR3 DNA reads TGCAGCGTTGATGACGGAGGACTAAATGAAAAACTGTTTTTT. Its protein is CSVDDGGLNEKLFF.

V is TRBV30 and J is TRBJ1-6; TRBD1 aligns across 8 bases. There are 13 residues in the CDR3. Germline V gene sequence: CDR1 GTSNPN, CDR2 SVGIG (reference sequence). V shed 4 bases and J 14 bases; nucleotides not matched to a gene: 10. DNA for the CDR3: TGTGCCTGGAACCCGGGACAGGCAATGTCCCTCCACTTT. It yields the protein CAWNPGQAMSLHF.

The chain is built from TRBV9 and TRBJ2-7; D unclear. V was shortened by 0 bases and J by 0 bases, with 10 bases between the two germline ends. CDR1 and CDR2 (germline): SGDLS, YYNGEE. The CDR3 is 15 residues long. The CDR3 sequence is CASSVAGGSSYEQYF. The CDR3 DNA reads TGTGCCAGCAGCGTAGCGGGCGGAAGCTCCTACGAGCAGTACTTC. Full variable domain (missing parts from reference TRBV9 and TRBJ2-7): DSGVTQTPKHLITATGQRVTLRCSPRSGDLSVYWYQQSLDQGLQFLIQYYNGEERAKGNILERFSAQQFPDLHSELNLSSLELGDSALYFCASSVAGGSSYEQYFGPGTRLTVT.

V usage is TRBV5-6 and J usage is TRBJ2-3, with 8 positions matching TRBD2. The CDR3 runs 16 residues. The J segment lost 4 bases and the V segment lost 4 bases, leaving 11 bases of the junction unmatched. Germline lookup yields CDR1 SGHDT and CDR2 YYEEEE. The CDR3 region has the DNA TGTGCCAGCAGCGCTCCGGGACTAGGCACGGCAGATACGCAGTATTTT. Translation gives CASSAPGLGTADTQYF.

This chain uses TRBV7-9 with TRBJ2-3; D is possibly TRBD1 (6 bases). The ends were cut back, 5 bases at V and 5 bases at J, with 17 bases in the middle. The germline CDR1 and CDR2 sequences are SEHNR and FQNEAQ (reference sequence). The CDR3 totals 15 residues. This chain's CDR3 is CASSPRTDNIDTQYF. CDR3 in DNA: TGTGCCAGCAGCCCGAGGACAGACAATATAGATACGCAGTATTTT.

The chain uses TRBV27 and TRBJ1-6; a possible D gene is TRBD1 (6 bases). CDR1 and CDR2 from the germline V gene are MNHEY and SMNVEV (reference sequence). Trimming removed 5 bases from V and 11 bases from J, with 10 bases in between. CDR3 length equals 12 residues. The CDR3 is CASSIRGAPLHF. As DNA, the CDR3 is TGTGCCAGCAGTATTAGGGGGGCACCCCTCCACTTT.

V usage is TRBV6-5 and J usage is TRBJ1-1; no firm D call. With 7 bases removed from V and 3 bases from J, the gap between germline ends came to 12 bases. CDR1 and CDR2 from the germline V gene are MNHEY and SVGAGI. This CDR3 is built from 13 residues. The CDR3: CASNNQRDTEAFF. The CDR3 nucleotides are TGTGCCAGCAATAATCAACGGGACACTGAAGCTTTCTTT.

This chain joins TRBV27 and TRBJ2-1; D is unresolved. Trimming removed 3 bases at V and 0 bases at J, with 15 bases between. Germline V CDR1 and CDR2: MNHEY, SMNVEV (reference sequence). The CDR3 length is 17 residues. Here the CDR3 DNA reads TGTGCCAGCAGTTTTTTCGGCCCACAGAGCTCCTACAATGAGCAGTTCTTC. It encodes CASSFFGPQSSYNEQFF.